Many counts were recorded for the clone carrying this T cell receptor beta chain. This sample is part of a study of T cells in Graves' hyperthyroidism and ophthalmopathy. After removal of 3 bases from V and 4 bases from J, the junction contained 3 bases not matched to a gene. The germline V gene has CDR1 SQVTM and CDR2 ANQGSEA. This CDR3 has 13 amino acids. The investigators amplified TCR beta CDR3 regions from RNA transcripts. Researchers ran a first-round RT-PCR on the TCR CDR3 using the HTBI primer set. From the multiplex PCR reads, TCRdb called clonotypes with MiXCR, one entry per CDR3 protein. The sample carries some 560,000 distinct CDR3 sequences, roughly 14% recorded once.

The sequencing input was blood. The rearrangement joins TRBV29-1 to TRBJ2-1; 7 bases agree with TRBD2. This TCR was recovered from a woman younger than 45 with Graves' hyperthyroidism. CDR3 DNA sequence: TGCAGCGTTGAGGCGGGAGATTACAATGAGCAGTTCTTC. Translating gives CSVEAGDYNEQFF.